The 13 T cell receptor beta chains reported below all come from one sample, sequenced in a study of blood T cell repertoires in COVID-19. The table came from immunoSEQ multiplex PCR; TCRdb's copy has only in-frame clones and leaves some out. The sample shows about 320,000 clones, around 90% of them seen only once. Sample: PBMCs or T cells enriched from blood (not recorded which). These receptors came from a man aged 60-69 years who had recovered from COVID-19.

This clone was seen once. This rearrangement joins TRBV30 to TRBJ2-3; 7 nucleotides align to TRBD1. The CDR3 extends over 11 amino acids. V lost 4 bases to trimming and J lost 5 bases; unmatched junction nucleotides: 0. Germline V gene lookup returns CDR1 GTSNPN and CDR2 SVGIG (reference sequence). DNA for the CDR3: TGTGCCTGGACAGGGGGAGATACGCAGTATTTT. This sequence encodes CAWTGGDTQYF.

This chain joins TRBV6-6 and TRBJ2-1; TRBD1 matches at 9 bases. CDR1 is MNHNY and CDR2 is SVGAGI in the germline V gene (reference sequence). There are 14 residues in the CDR3. V gave up 3 bases and J gave up 10 bases; unmatched junction bases: 7. CDR3 coding DNA: TGTGCCAGCAGTTATATTACAGGGGGCGGGGAGCAGTTCTTC. It is translated as CASSYITGGGEQFF.

V and J are TRBV6-2 or TRBV6-3 and TRBJ2-2; maybe TRBD2 (6 bases). V shed 6 bases and J shed 4 bases, with 9 bases lying between them. Germline V lookup: CDR1 MNHEY, CDR2 SVGEGT. The CDR3 contains 13 residues. The CDR3 DNA reads as TGTGCCAGCAGCCAGGGACTCACCGGGGAGCTGTTTTTT. It codes for CASSQGLTGELFF.

This clone was counted once. The chain recombines TRBV7-3 with TRBJ2-1; 11 positions match TRBD1. Trimming took 0 bases from V and 8 from J; bases not matched to a gene: 3. CDR3 length: 15 amino acids. Germline V gives CDR1 SGHTA, CDR2 FQGTGA. The CDR3 DNA reads as TGTGCCAGCAGCTTAACTGGACAGGGGGCGTATGAGCAGTTCTTC. It yields the protein CASSLTGQGAYEQFF.

The chain couples TRBV7-2 to TRBJ1-4; D is uncertain. V was trimmed by 1 base and J by 0 bases, leaving 9 bases between them. The germline CDR1 and CDR2 sequences are SGHTA and FQGNSA. This CDR3 has 16 amino acids. CDR3 in DNA: TGTGCCAGCAGCTTAGGTAGCCCTACAACTAATGAAAAACTGTTTTTT. It translates to CASSLGSPTTNEKLFF. Combining the CDR3 with reference TRBV7-2 and TRBJ1-4 gives the whole variable domain GAGVSQSPSNKVTEKGKDVELRCDPISGHTALYWYRQSLGQGLEFLIYFQGNSAPDKSGLPSDRFSAERTGGSVSTLTIQRTQQEDSAVYLCASSLGSPTTNEKLFFGSGTQLSVL.

The V and J genes are TRBV28 and TRBJ1-4; no clear D gene. Per germline, CDR1 MDHEN and CDR2 SYDVKM. The CDR3 totals 14 residues. V lost 6 bases, J lost 8 bases, and 16 bases lay in between. The CDR3 loop is CASRRGSANEKLFF. Written as DNA, the CDR3 is TGTGCCAGCAGGAGAGGCAGTGCCAACGAAAAACTGTTTTTT.

The V and J genes are TRBV3-1 (or the pseudogene TRBV3-2) and TRBJ1-1; 9 bases map to TRBD1. The CDR3 covers 15 residues. Trimming at V came to 4 bases and at J to 4 bases, leaving 7 bases not matched to a gene. The germline CDR1 and CDR2 sequences are LGHDT and YNNKEL (reference sequence). The CDR3 nucleotides are TGTGCCAGCAGCCCTTCAGAGGGACAGGGCACTGAAGCTTTCTTT. Its protein product is CASSPSEGQGTEAFF.

The J gene is TRBJ1-5, the V gene TRBV6-5; the D is unclear. Trimming pared 4 bases from V and 6 bases from J, leaving 7 bases between. The CDR3 length is 12 residues. From germline, CDR1 is MNHEY and CDR2 SVGAGI. The CDR3 region is CASSFPFQPQHF. In DNA, the CDR3 is TGTGCCAGCAGTTTCCCGTTTCAGCCCCAGCATTTT.

The chain combines TRBV2 with TRBJ2-7, with 8 bases identical to TRBD2. Looked up from germline, CDR1 is SNHLY and CDR2 is FYNNEI. The CDR3 is 15 residues long. The V gene end was trimmed by 4 bases and the J gene end by 0 bases; junction bases not matched to a gene: 5. CDR3 nucleotides: TGTGCCAGCAGTGTCGGGGGGGCAGCCTCCTACGAGCAGTACTTC. Translated: CASSVGGAASYEQYF.

The V call is TRBV7-2, the J call TRBJ2-7; 11 bases are a match to TRBD1. This CDR3 spans 14 amino acids. Trimming took 5 bases from V and 3 from J; bases not matched to a gene: 3. Germline V lookup: CDR1 SGHTA, CDR2 FQGNSA. The CDR3 DNA follows: TGTGCCAGCAGCCCCGGGACAGGGGGCTACGAGCAGTACTTC. Translating gives CASSPGTGGYEQYF.

This sequence joins TRBV10-2 and TRBJ2-1; maybe TRBD2 (6 bases). Germline-derived CDR1 and CDR2 are WSHSY and SAAADI. The CDR3 covers 14 residues. V dropped 3 bases and J dropped 6 bases, with 12 bases sitting between them. CDR3 amino acids: CASSDSGGSNEQFF. The CDR3 nucleotides read TGCGCCAGCAGTGACAGCGGAGGGAGCAATGAGCAGTTCTTC.

This chain links TRBV6-5 with TRBJ2-5; tentative D call: TRBD2 (6 bases). Germline V gene data show CDR1 as MNHEY and CDR2 as SVGAGI. Trimming left V 5 bases short and J 5 bases short, with 12 bases between. The CDR3 consists of 13 residues. The CDR3 region is CASSRGTLETQYF. CDR3 DNA: TGTGCCAGCAGTCGAGGGACTCTGGAGACCCAGTACTTC.

The chain couples TRBV7-9 to TRBJ1-4; weak D call: TRBD1 (6 bases). The CDR3 is 15 residues long. The ends were cut back, 5 bases at V and 7 bases at J, with 17 bases in the middle. Germline assignment: CDR1 SEHNR and CDR2 FQNEAQ (reference sequence). CDR3 region: CASSPVGGVGEKLFF. CDR3 nucleotides: TGTGCCAGCAGCCCTGTAGGGGGGGTTGGTGAAAAACTGTTTTTT.